There are many counts of the clone carrying this T cell receptor (beta chain). TCR beta CDR3 region amplification was performed from RNA transcripts. A first-round RT-PCR of the TCR CDR3 used the HTBI primer set. TCRdb reprocessed the multiplex PCR reads via MiXCR and lists one record per CDR3 protein. The sample shows 300,000 to 450,000 distinct CDR3 sequences, about 14% of them seen only once. This sample is part of a study of T cells in Graves' hyperthyroidism and ophthalmopathy. Per the germline V gene, CDR1 is MNHEY and CDR2 is SMNVEV (reference sequence). The V gene lost 1 base and the J gene lost 7 bases, with 9 bases spanning the gap. CDR3 length: 13 residues.

Sample: blood. This chain links TRBV27 with TRBJ2-3; D ambiguous. The clonotype was recovered from a woman in her twenties or thirties with Graves' ophthalmopathy. CDR3 region: CASSLLGRNTQYF. The CDR3 DNA follows: TGTGCCAGCAGTTTATTAGGGCGGAATACGCAGTATTTT.